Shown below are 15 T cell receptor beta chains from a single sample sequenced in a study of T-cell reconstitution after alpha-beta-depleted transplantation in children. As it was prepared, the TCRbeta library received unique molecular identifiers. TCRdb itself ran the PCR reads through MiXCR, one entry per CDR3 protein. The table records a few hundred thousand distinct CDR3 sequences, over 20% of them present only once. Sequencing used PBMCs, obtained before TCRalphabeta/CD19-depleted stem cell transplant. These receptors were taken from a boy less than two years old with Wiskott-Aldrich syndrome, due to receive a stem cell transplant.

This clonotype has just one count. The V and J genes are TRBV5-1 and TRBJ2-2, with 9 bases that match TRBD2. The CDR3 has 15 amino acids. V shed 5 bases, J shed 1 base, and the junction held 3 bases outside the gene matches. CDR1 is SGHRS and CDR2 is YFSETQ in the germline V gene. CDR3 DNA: TGCGCCAGCAGAGCTAGCGGGAAGAACACCGGGGAGCTGTTTTTT. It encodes CASRASGKNTGELFF. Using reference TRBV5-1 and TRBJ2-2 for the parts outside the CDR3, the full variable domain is KAGVTQTPRYLIKTRGQQVTLSCSPISGHRSVSWYQQTPGQGLQFLFEYFSETQRNKGNFPGRFSGRQFSNSRSEMNVSTLELGDSALYLCASRASGKNTGELFFGEGSRLTVL.

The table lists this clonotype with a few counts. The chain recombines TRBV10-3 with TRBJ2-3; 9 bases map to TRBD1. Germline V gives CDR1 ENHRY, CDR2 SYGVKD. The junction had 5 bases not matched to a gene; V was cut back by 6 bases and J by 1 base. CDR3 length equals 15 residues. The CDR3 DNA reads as TGTGCCATCAGAGGGGACAGGGTCGGCACAGATACGCAGTATTTT. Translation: CAIRGDRVGTDTQYF.

The CDR3 loop reads CASSFGTPYEQYF. CDR3 DNA sequence: TGTGCCAGCAGTTTTGGGACCCCCTACGAGCAGTACTTC. This chain connects TRBV12-3 or TRBV12-4 to TRBJ2-7; TRBD1 or TRBD2 may be the D gene (5 bases each). The CDR3 extends over 13 amino acids. The V end was cut by 3 bases, the J end by 2 bases, with 8 bases between.

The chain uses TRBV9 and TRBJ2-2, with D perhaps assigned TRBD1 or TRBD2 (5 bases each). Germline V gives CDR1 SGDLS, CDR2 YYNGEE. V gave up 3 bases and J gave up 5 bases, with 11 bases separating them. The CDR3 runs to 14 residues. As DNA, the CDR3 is TGTGCCAGCAGCGGCCCCAGGGAGACCGGGGAGCTGTTTTTT. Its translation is CASSGPRETGELFF.

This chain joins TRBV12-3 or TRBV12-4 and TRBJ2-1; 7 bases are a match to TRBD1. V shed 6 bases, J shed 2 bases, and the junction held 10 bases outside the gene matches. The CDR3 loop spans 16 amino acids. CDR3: CASSSNRDSPYNEQFF. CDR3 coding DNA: TGTGCCAGCAGCTCGAACCGGGACAGCCCCTACAATGAGCAGTTCTTC.

CDR3 sequence reads: CASSLRGKSSYNEQFF. DNA of the CDR3: TGTGCCAGCAGTCTCAGGGGGAAGAGCTCCTACAATGAGCAGTTCTTC. The rearrangement links TRBV12-3 or TRBV12-4 to TRBJ2-1, with 7 bases fitting TRBD1. Trimming removed 5 bases from V and 0 bases from J; junction bases left unmatched: 7. This CDR3 is 16 amino acids long.

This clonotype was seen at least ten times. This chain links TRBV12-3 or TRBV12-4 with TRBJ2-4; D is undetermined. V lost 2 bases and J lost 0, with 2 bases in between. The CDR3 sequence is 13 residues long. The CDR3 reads CASSLLAKNIQYF. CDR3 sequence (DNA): TGTGCCAGCAGTTTACTAGCCAAAAACATTCAGTACTTC.

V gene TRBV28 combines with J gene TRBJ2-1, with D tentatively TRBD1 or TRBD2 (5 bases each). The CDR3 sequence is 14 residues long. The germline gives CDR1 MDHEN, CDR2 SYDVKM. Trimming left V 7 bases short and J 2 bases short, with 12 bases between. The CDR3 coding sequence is TGTGCCAGCACCGGGACGTTCCCCTACAATGAGCAGTTCTTC. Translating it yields CASTGTFPYNEQFF.

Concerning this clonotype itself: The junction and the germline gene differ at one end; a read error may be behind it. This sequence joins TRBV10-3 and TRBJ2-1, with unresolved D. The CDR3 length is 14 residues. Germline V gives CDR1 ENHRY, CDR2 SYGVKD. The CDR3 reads CATSPSTDYNEQFF. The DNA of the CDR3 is TGTGCCACCAGTCCAAGTACGGATTACAATGAGCAGTTCTTC.

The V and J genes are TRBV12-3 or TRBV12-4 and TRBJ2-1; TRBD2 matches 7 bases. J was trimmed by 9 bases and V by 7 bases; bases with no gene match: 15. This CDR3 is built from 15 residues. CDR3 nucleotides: TGTGCCAGCACCAAAACAGCGGGGAGCGAGGGTGAGCAGTTCTTC. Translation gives CASTKTAGSEGEQFF.

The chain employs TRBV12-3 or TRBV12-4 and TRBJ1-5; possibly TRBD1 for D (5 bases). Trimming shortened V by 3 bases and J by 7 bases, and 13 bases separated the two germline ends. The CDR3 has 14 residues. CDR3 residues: CASSFDGGDQPQHF. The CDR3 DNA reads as TGTGCCAGCAGTTTTGATGGGGGAGACCAGCCCCAGCATTTT.

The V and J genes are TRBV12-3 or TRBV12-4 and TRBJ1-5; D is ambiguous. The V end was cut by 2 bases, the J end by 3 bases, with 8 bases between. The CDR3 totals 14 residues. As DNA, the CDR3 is TGTGCCAGCAGTTTACCCGGATACAATCAGCCCCAGCATTTT. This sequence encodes CASSLPGYNQPQHF.

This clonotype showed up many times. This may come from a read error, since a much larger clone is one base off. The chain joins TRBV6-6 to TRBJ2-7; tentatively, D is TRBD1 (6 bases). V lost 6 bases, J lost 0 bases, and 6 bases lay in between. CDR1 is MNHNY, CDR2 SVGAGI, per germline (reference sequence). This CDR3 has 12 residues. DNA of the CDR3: TGTGCCAGCAGGGACAGCTCCTACGAGCAGTACTTC. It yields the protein CASRDSSYEQYF.

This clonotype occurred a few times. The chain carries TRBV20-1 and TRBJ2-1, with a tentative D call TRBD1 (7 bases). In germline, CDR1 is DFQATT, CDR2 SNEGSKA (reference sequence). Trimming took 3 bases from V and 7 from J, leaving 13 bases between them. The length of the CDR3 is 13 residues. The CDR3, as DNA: TGCAGTGCTAGCAGCCAGGGGGGAAATGAGCAGTTCTTC. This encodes CSASSQGGNEQFF.

This chain's CDR3 is CASSLSLGQGTDTQYF. The CDR3 DNA sequence: TGTGCCAGCAGTTTATCCCTAGGACAGGGCACAGATACGCAGTATTTT. The V and J genes are TRBV28 and TRBJ2-3; 7 bases line up with TRBD1. The CDR3 runs to 16 residues. Germline values: CDR1 MDHEN, CDR2 SYDVKM. J was trimmed by 1 base and V by 1 base; bases with no gene match: 5. The full variable domain, rest sourced from reference TRBV28 and TRBJ2-3, is DVKVTQSSRYLVKRTGEKVFLECVQDMDHENMFWYRQDPGLGLRLIYFSYDVKMKEKGDIPEGYSVSREKKERFSLILESASTNQTSMYLCASSLSLGQGTDTQYFGPGTRLTVL.